This entry is about one T cell receptor delta chain. It is likely a read error: a sequence one base away is far more abundant. The sample contains more than one DNA sequence encoding this CDR3. This sample was taken from a study of γδ T cells in repeated Plasmodium falciparum infection. Germline CDR1 TSWWSYY, CDR2 QGS. The CDR3 extends over 28 amino acids. TCRdb repeated clone calling on the multiplex PCR reads with CATT. Seen here are around 86,000 delta-chain clones, under 1.5% observed once, and the top ten hold just under 9%. Gammadelta T cells were flow-sorted from PBMC into Vgamma9/Vdelta2+ and Vdelta2-negative populations for bulk analysis.

The source material was gamma-delta T cells from blood. The V gene is listed as TRDV1; no J gene was called; the tabulated D call, TRDD3, remains unverified against the DNA. The sequence derives from a pool of human donors (malaria-infected and uninfected, not separated). This CDR3 reads CALGANNRVQFPTREYGDWVKYTDKLIF. DNA for the CDR3: TGTGCTCTTGGGGCTAATAACAGGGTCCAGTTTCCTACGAGGGAATACGGGGATTGGGTTAAGTACACCGATAAGCTCATCTTT.